This is a list of T cell receptor beta chains from one sample in a study of regulatory T cells in long-lasting Graves disease. TCRdb passed the multiplex PCR reads through MiXCR, listing each CDR3 protein once. Of about 210,000 distinct CDR3 sequences in the sample, around 19% were seen once. The sample also formed part of further work on T cells in Graves' hyperthyroidism and ophthalmopathy.

The sample consisted of peripheral blood mononuclear cells (PBMCs), taken at new diagnosis, from a patient treated with antithyroid drugs. These receptors were taken from a woman in her 30s with Graves disease. The CDR3 runs from the conserved cysteine through the conserved F or W. The order of the fields is V gene, J gene, D gene, clone size, CDR3 protein, CDR3 DNA. D genes are given only for firm matches. Not all rows give a size; the values are once, few, many and, for expanded clones, a class.

TRBV9	TRBJ2-3	NA	many	CASSVFDSSTDTQYF	TGTGCCAGCAGCGTCTTCGACTCTTCCACAGATACGCAGTATTTT
TRBV7-9	TRBJ2-7	NA	many	CASSLKYSDEQYF	TGTGCCAGCAGCTTAAAGTATTCCGACGAGCAGTACTTC
TRBV20-1	TRBJ1-5	NA	many	CSARGAGWGNQPQHF	TGCAGTGCTAGAGGGGCCGGATGGGGCAATCAGCCCCAGCATTTT
TRBV20-1	TRBJ2-7	TRBD2	many	CSARSRGGSYEQYF	TGCAGTGCTAGATCCCGGGGGGGGTCCTACGAGCAGTACTTC
TRBV14	TRBJ2-7	TRBD2	NA	CASSQGLAGPYEQYF	TGTGCCAGCAGCCAAGGACTAGCGGGACCCTACGAGCAGTACTTC
TRBV9	TRBJ2-2	TRBD2	many	CASSVARLADGTGELFF	TGTGCCAGCAGCGTAGCCCGACTAGCGGACGGCACCGGGGAGCTGTTTTTT
TRBV2	TRBJ1-2	TRBD1	NA	CASSRQGASGHGYTF	TGTGCCAGCAGTCGACAGGGGGCTAGTGGCCATGGCTACACCTTC
TRBV27	TRBJ2-7	NA	many	CASSLLPGPLYEQYF	TGTGCCAGCAGTTTATTGCCGGGACCACTCTACGAGCAGTACTTC
TRBV5-1	TRBJ1-6	NA	many	CASSRGEGSPLHF	TGCGCCAGCAGCCGGGGGGAAGGATCACCCCTCCACTTT
TRBV11-2	TRBJ1-1	NA	many	CASSLGVLTRNTEAFF	TGTGCCAGCAGCTTAGGAGTCCTAACTCGGAACACTGAAGCTTTCTTT
TRBV12-3/TRBV12-4	TRBJ2-3	TRBD1	few	CASSIRVGTVSTDTQYF	TGTGCCAGCAGTATCAGGGTCGGGACAGTTAGCACAGATACGCAGTATTTT
TRBV20-1	TRBJ2-1	NA	many	CSAESALGERVVNEQFF	TGCAGTGCTGAATCCGCGTTGGGGGAGCGGGTCGTGAATGAGCAGTTCTTC
TRBV28	TRBJ2-6	NA	NA	CASSLGWGRANVLTF	TGTGCCAGCAGCTTGGGTTGGGGAAGGGCCAACGTCCTGACTTTC
TRBV9	TRBJ2-1	NA	many	CASSVARGKGYNEQFF	TGTGCCAGCAGCGTAGCAAGGGGAAAAGGGTACAATGAGCAGTTCTTC
TRBV30	TRBJ1-3	NA	many	CAWSLEVGALRNTIYF	TGTGCCTGGAGCCTCGAGGTGGGGGCTCTTCGGAACACCATATATTTT
TRBV11-3	TRBJ2-5	TRBD1	many	CASSPGGEETQYF	TGTGCCAGCAGCCCAGGGGGCGAAGAGACCCAGTACTTC